This TCR beta chain was profiled in a study of cytomegalovirus exposure and HLA in healthy donors. In the case of this clone: What it binds is not known.

Study outcomes and limitations: The study designated 160 or so TCR beta chains cytomegalovirus-associated.

Profiled with immunoSEQ multiplex PCR; TCRdb holds only in-frame clones, not every one. The table lists 150,000 to 200,000 clones, around four fifths of them singletons, with 2% to 2.5% in the top ten. V was clipped by 2 bases and J by 6 bases, with 10 bases between them. The CDR3 is 13 residues long. From germline, CDR1 is MGHDK and CDR2 SYGVNS. The material sequenced was PBMCs. The J gene is TRBJ1-1, the V gene TRBV25-1; a weak D match, TRBD1 (5 bases). This TCR came from a man younger than 40 in good health and CMV-seropositive. The CDR3 sequence is CASSELAGPEAFF. As DNA, the CDR3 is TGTGCCAGCAGTGAACTGGCAGGGCCTGAAGCTTTCTTT.